A single sample is the source of the 7 T cell receptor beta chains below, sequenced in a study of beta chain features in type 1 diabetes. The study reverse transcribed the entire isolated RNA, so it sequenced expressed TCRB transcripts. Clones were sequenced by immunoSEQ multiplex PCR, and TCRdb holds only the in-frame ones, with some missing. The table lists tens of thousands of clones, approximately 48% of them singletons. Sample: stem cell memory CD4+ T cells from blood. These receptors were collected from a woman between 25 and 40 years old in good health.

The chain recombines TRBV2 with TRBJ2-2; D is ambiguous. The V gene lost 3 bases and the J gene lost 4 bases, with 6 bases spanning the gap. The germline V gene has CDR1 SNHLY and CDR2 FYNNEI. This CDR3 contains 13 residues. The CDR3 bases are TGTGCCAGCAGTGAGGCCATCACCGGGGAGCTGTTTTTT. It yields the protein CASSEAITGELFF.

This sequence joins TRBV2 and TRBJ2-7; tentatively, D is TRBD2 (5 bases). Germline V lookup: CDR1 SNHLY, CDR2 FYNNEI. V was trimmed by 6 bases and J by 4 bases, leaving 16 bases between them. This CDR3 has 14 amino acids. The CDR3 region has the DNA TGTGCCAGCAGGAACTCCGGGGTAGGATACGAGCAGTACTTC. Encoded protein: CASRNSGVGYEQYF.

Only a few counts were recorded for this clone. The rearrangement joins TRBV2 to TRBJ2-1, with 12 bases aligning to TRBD2. The V gene end was trimmed by 3 bases and the J gene end by 4 bases; junction bases not matched to a gene: 7. The germline gives CDR1 SNHLY, CDR2 FYNNEI. The CDR3 has 17 amino acids. CDR3 coding DNA: TGTGCCAGCAGTGATGTGCTAGCGGGAGGGGTTTACAATGAGCAGTTCTTC. It yields the protein CASSDVLAGGVYNEQFF.

The chain links TRBV28 to TRBJ2-2, with 11 bases identical to TRBD2. The CDR3 sequence is 17 residues long. Trimming at V came to 6 bases and at J to 5 bases, leaving 11 bases not matched to a gene. From germline, CDR1 is MDHEN and CDR2 SYDVKM. The CDR3 loop is CASSLILAGGQTGELFF. DNA of the CDR3: TGTGCCAGCAGCCTTATTCTAGCGGGAGGCCAGACCGGGGAGCTGTTTTTT.

The rearrangement uses TRBV19 and TRBJ1-1; TRBD1 matches 8 bases. The V gene's germline CDR1 is LNHDA and CDR2 SQIVND (reference sequence). CDR3 length: 16 residues. V lost 4 bases, J lost 0 bases, and 7 bases stayed unmatched. The DNA of the CDR3 is TGTGCCAGTAGTAATCCCCGACAGGGGATGAACACTGAAGCTTTCTTT. It is translated as CASSNPRQGMNTEAFF.

V is TRBV7-2 and J is TRBJ1-3; no definite D call. The CDR3 is 15 amino acids. Germline lookup yields CDR1 SGHTA and CDR2 FQGNSA. Trimming shortened V by 1 base and J by 6 bases, and 13 bases separated the two germline ends. The DNA of the CDR3 is TGTGCCAGCAGCTTAGTGGCGCAACAGTTAAACACCATATATTTT. Translated, it gives CASSLVAQQLNTIYF. The variable domain in full, completed from reference TRBV7-2 and TRBJ1-3, reads GAGVSQSPSNKVTEKGKDVELRCDPISGHTALYWYRQSLGQGLEFLIYFQGNSAPDKSGLPSDRFSAERTGGSVSTLTIQRTQQEDSAVYLCASSLVAQQLNTIYFGEGSWLTVV.

J is TRBJ2-1 and V is TRBV28; 7 bases match TRBD2. V was clipped by 1 base and J by 15 bases; unmatched bases: 9. Germline CDR1 is MDHEN and CDR2 is SYDVKM. The CDR3 runs 13 residues. Here the CDR3 DNA reads TGTGCCAGCAGTTTATTAACCTTAGCGGGCCCGTTCTTC. Translation: CASSLLTLAGPFF.